The 9 T cell receptor beta chains below come from one sample, sequenced in a study of blood T cell repertoires in COVID-19. Using immunoSEQ multiplex PCR, the repertoire was profiled, and TCRdb retains in-frame clones only, with some absent. This table holds around 320,000 clones, around 88% found once. The sequenced sample was peripheral blood. The receptors originated from a woman aged 25 to 39 who had recovered from COVID-19.

This chain uses TRBV5-1 with TRBJ1-1; the D gene is possibly TRBD1 (5 bases). Germline CDR1 SGHRS, CDR2 YFSETQ. The CDR3 has 16 amino acids. V was cut by 1 base and J by 1 base, with 14 bases left in between. CDR3 sequence (DNA): TGCGCCAGCAGCTTGAGACTGCGGGGGACGAACACTGAAGCTTTCTTT. It translates to CASSLRLRGTNTEAFF.

The chain has TRBV9 and TRBJ1-3, with a possible D match to TRBD1 (5 bases). The V gene's germline CDR1 is SGDLS and CDR2 YYNGEE. This CDR3 has 17 amino acids. V was trimmed by 0 bases and J by 4 bases, leaving 17 bases between them. The CDR3 DNA sequence: TGTGCCAGCAGCGTAGCAAATTTTAGGGGAATCGGAAACACCATATATTTT. The encoded protein is CASSVANFRGIGNTIYF. The variable domain in full, completed from reference TRBV9 and TRBJ1-3, reads DSGVTQTPKHLITATGQRVTLRCSPRSGDLSVYWYQQSLDQGLQFLIQYYNGEERAKGNILERFSAQQFPDLHSELNLSSLELGDSALYFCASSVANFRGIGNTIYFGEGSWLTVV.

The chain joins TRBV2 to TRBJ2-7, with D possibly being TRBD2 (5 bases). The CDR3 contains 13 residues. Trimming removed 6 bases from V and 6 bases from J, with 15 bases in between. Germline-derived CDR1 and CDR2 are SNHLY and FYNNEI. The CDR3 DNA reads TGTGCCAGCAGCGCCCCCAGAGGGAGCGAGCAGTACTTC. Translated: CASSAPRGSEQYF.

The rearrangement joins TRBV7-3 to TRBJ2-3; D unresolved. The CDR3 is made up of 13 amino acids. CDR1 SGHTA and CDR2 FQGTGA come from the germline V gene. The V end was cut by 2 bases, the J end by 6 bases, with 9 bases between. The CDR3 protein is CASSLQASDTQYF. CDR3 DNA sequence: TGTGCCAGCAGCTTACAGGCATCGGATACGCAGTATTTT.

This clone was recorded only once. The chain combines TRBV5-6 with TRBJ2-7, with D perhaps matching TRBD2 (5 bases). Germline CDR1 is SGHDT and CDR2 is YYEEEE. The CDR3 covers 15 residues. V was trimmed by 1 base and J by 4 bases, leaving 15 bases between them. The CDR3 nucleotides are TGTGCCAGCAGCTTGAGTATCCGAGGGTTTTACGAGCAGTACTTC. Its protein product is CASSLSIRGFYEQYF.

The chain couples TRBV6-5 to TRBJ1-3; no reliable D call. The CDR3 totals 14 residues. The germline gives CDR1 MNHEY, CDR2 SVGAGI. V gave up 5 bases and J gave up 2 bases, with 10 bases separating them. The CDR3 is CASSTLEAGNTIYF. The CDR3 coding sequence is TGTGCCAGCAGTACCTTGGAGGCTGGAAACACCATATATTTT.

The chain has TRBV24-1 and TRBJ1-5, with TRBD1 as a possible D gene (6 bases). The germline V gene encodes CDR1 KGHDR and CDR2 SFDVKD. Trimming shortened V by 4 bases and J by 5 bases, and 11 bases separated the two germline ends. The CDR3 covers 14 residues. This chain's CDR3 is CATSDGQSDQPQHF. The CDR3 region has the DNA TGTGCCACCAGTGACGGACAGTCCGATCAGCCCCAGCATTTT.

The gene calls are TRBV4-1 and TRBJ2-2; 8 positions agree with TRBD2. Per germline, CDR1 MGHRA and CDR2 YSYEKL. The CDR3 has 14 amino acids. The V and J ends lost 10 bases and 2 bases, in that order; junction bases with no gene match: 6. For the CDR3, the DNA is TGCGCCACCTCGCTAGCGGGTAACACCGGGGAGCTGTTTTTT. Its protein is CATSLAGNTGELFF.

This clone appeared a single time. The V gene is TRBV11-3, the J gene TRBJ2-2, with 9 positions matching TRBD1. The CDR3 is 18 amino acids. Trimming removed 1 base from V and 3 bases from J; junction bases left unmatched: 9. The germline V gene encodes CDR1 SGHNT and CDR2 YENEEA. This CDR3 is CASSLVGTGTSHTGELFF. CDR3 in DNA: TGTGCCAGCAGCTTAGTGGGGACAGGGACCAGTCACACCGGGGAGCTGTTTTTT.